Below, 13 T cell receptor beta chains from the same sample are listed, as sequenced in a study of T cells in Graves' hyperthyroidism and ophthalmopathy. TCR beta CDR3 region amplification was performed from RNA transcripts. HTBI primers drove first-round RT-PCR of the TCR CDR3. TCRdb re-analysed the multiplex PCR reads in MiXCR, keeping a single row per CDR3 protein. The table lists about 260,000 distinct CDR3 sequences, less than 20% of them singletons, with around 28% in the top ten. The sample comprised blood. Every receptor here comes from a woman in her late teens or twenties with Graves' ophthalmopathy.

This clonotype was seen ten or more times. The V and J genes are TRBV20-1 and TRBJ1-4; D is ambiguous. V was cut by 0 bases and J by 5 bases, with 10 bases left in between. CDR1 is DFQATT, CDR2 SNEGSKA, per germline (reference sequence). The CDR3 length is 14 residues. CDR3 coding DNA: TGCAGTGCTAGAGACAGGTCCAGGAATGAAAAACTGTTTTTT. Translation: CSARDRSRNEKLFF.

This chain links TRBV20-1 with TRBJ2-2; D is uncertain. Germline-derived CDR1 and CDR2 are DFQATT and SNEGSKA (reference sequence). Trimming stripped 4 bases from V and 1 base from J, with 10 bases between. CDR3 size: 14 residues. DNA for the CDR3: TGCAGTGCTAAACGACTCCTGAACACCGGGGAGCTGTTTTTT. It specifies CSAKRLLNTGELFF.

This clonotype was recorded many times. V and J are TRBV7-9 and TRBJ2-3, with 12 bases fitting TRBD2. The V gene's germline CDR1 is SEHNR and CDR2 FQNEAQ (reference sequence). J was trimmed by 6 bases and V by 10 bases; bases with no gene match: 17. This CDR3 has 17 residues. CDR3 DNA: TGTGCCATAAGGCCTGACCAGCTAGCGGGAGGGAGGGATACGCAGTATTTT. Translated: CAIRPDQLAGGRDTQYF.

This clonotype was counted at least ten times. The gene calls are TRBV5-1 and TRBJ1-1, with TRBD1 matching 7 bases. Germline values: CDR1 SGHRS, CDR2 YFSETQ. V trimming: 4 bases; J trimming: 6 bases; junction bases outside the gene matches: 9. The CDR3 has 14 amino acids. CDR3 in DNA: TGCGCCAGCAGCCTGACAGGGCAAGGCGCTGAAGCTTTCTTT. Translating it yields CASSLTGQGAEAFF.

This clonotype was seen a handful of times. V is TRBV4-1 and J is TRBJ2-2; 10 bases are shared with TRBD1. Per germline, CDR1 MGHRA and CDR2 YSYEKL. With 1 base clipped from V and 6 bases from J, the junction kept 11 bases outside the gene matches. The CDR3 contains 18 residues. CDR3: CASSQALPGQGWSGELFF. CDR3 nucleotide sequence: TGCGCCAGCAGCCAAGCCCTCCCGGGACAGGGGTGGTCCGGGGAGCTGTTTTTT.

In its sample, this clonotype was seen many times. V and J are TRBV6-1 and TRBJ1-4; D possibly corresponds to TRBD1 (5 bases). CDR3 length: 14 residues. V was pared by 4 bases and J by 10 bases, with 16 bases between. Germline-derived CDR1 and CDR2 are MNHNS and SASEGT. The chain's CDR3 is CASSGGTGEGKLFF. The CDR3 DNA reads as TGTGCCAGCAGTGGGGGGACGGGAGAGGGAAAACTGTTTTTT.

This clonotype was counted many times. This chain links TRBV9 with TRBJ2-3; D not certain. CDR1 and CDR2 (germline): SGDLS, YYNGEE. The CDR3 has 13 residues. Trimming shortened V by 2 bases and J by 8 bases, and 12 bases separated the two germline ends. The CDR3 region has the DNA TGTGCCAGCAGCGTCTCGGGCGAAGGTACGCAGTATTTT. It codes for CASSVSGEGTQYF.

This clonotype was detected many times. V usage is TRBV7-9 and J usage is TRBJ2-5; 12 nucleotides line up with TRBD2. V dropped 0 bases and J dropped 5; count of bases not matched to a gene: 4. The CDR3 contains 16 residues. In germline, CDR1 is SEHNR, CDR2 FQNEAQ (reference sequence). CDR3 nucleotide sequence: TGTGCCAGCAGCTTAGCGGCTAGCGGGAGGGAGGAGACCCAGTACTTC. Its protein product is CASSLAASGREETQYF.

This clonotype was observed many times. The chain links TRBV10-3 to TRBJ1-5, with 7 bases fitting TRBD1. Germline CDR1 ENHRY, CDR2 SYGVKD. CDR3 length: 14 residues. V gave up 3 bases and J gave up 3 bases; unmatched junction bases: 2. This chain's CDR3 is CAISDDRDNQPQHF. CDR3 sequence (DNA): TGTGCCATCAGTGATGACAGGGACAATCAGCCCCAGCATTTT.

This clonotype was seen ten or more times. V usage is TRBV5-6 and J usage is TRBJ2-7; D may correspond to TRBD1 or TRBD2 (5 bases each). The V end was cut by 0 bases, the J end by 3 bases, with 16 bases between. This CDR3 contains 16 residues. Germline-derived CDR1 and CDR2 are SGHDT and YYEEEE. This chain's CDR3 is CASSLAWDAPGYEQYF. The CDR3 DNA sequence: TGTGCCAGCAGCTTGGCGTGGGACGCGCCGGGCTACGAGCAGTACTTC.

This clonotype was observed many times. The chain employs TRBV13 and TRBJ2-1; 10 bases line up with TRBD1. The CDR3 runs 16 residues. Trimming at V came to 1 base and at J to 5 bases, leaving 5 bases not matched to a gene. CDR1 PRHDT and CDR2 FYEKMQ come from the germline V gene (reference sequence). The CDR3 DNA is TGTGCCAGCAGCTTAGTGGGACAGGGGCACCACAATGAGCAGTTCTTC. Its translation: CASSLVGQGHHNEQFF.

Worth noting for this clonotype: The junction departs from the called germline gene at one end, perhaps through a read error. This rearrangement joins TRBV7-2 to TRBJ2-1, with TRBD2 matching over 13 bases. From germline, CDR1 is SGHTA and CDR2 FQGNSA. The CDR3 has 16 amino acids. The CDR3 spells CASSQTSGRAGGEQFF. The CDR3 region has the DNA TGCGCCAGCAGCCAAACTAGCGGGAGGGCCGGGGGTGAGCAGTTCTTC.

Comment on this clonotype: This sequence may be a read error, since a much larger clone differs from it by one base. The CDR3 region is CASSYSPSSSHNEQFF. CDR3 nucleotide sequence: TGTGCCAGCAGTTACTCTCCTAGCAGCTCCCACAATGAGCAGTTCTTC. V gene TRBV6-6 combines with J gene TRBJ2-1; maybe TRBD2 (5 bases). CDR1 MNHNY and CDR2 SVGAGI come from the germline V gene (reference sequence). CDR3 length: 16 residues.